This T cell receptor beta chain was documented in a study of patients and donors after allogeneic stem cell transplantation. TCRdb independently ran MiXCR on the RT-PCR reads; one entry per CDR3 protein. The table lists 800,000 to 1,000,000 distinct CDR3 sequences, approximately 19% of them singletons, with around 5.5% in the top ten. Germline V gene lookup returns CDR1 SEHNR and CDR2 FQNEAQ (reference sequence). The CDR3 runs 12 residues. V shed 7 bases and J 6 bases; nucleotides not matched to a gene: 2. Sequenced: blood, either unsorted or a sorted T cell fraction (not recorded which). This chain connects TRBV7-9 to TRBJ1-2, with TRBD1 matching over 10 bases. This TCR was sampled from a human donor who was either an allogeneic HSCT recipient or a stem cell or donor lymphocyte infusion donor (not recorded which). It is not recorded whose cells these are; they may come from a transplant donor. The CDR3 bases are TGTGCCAGCATGACAGGGGGCGATGGCTACACCTTC. It encodes CASMTGGDGYTF.